The sample holds many counts of the clone carrying this TCR beta chain. The target antigen is unknown. The sample originates from a study of T-cell reconstitution after alpha-beta-depleted transplantation in children. The study, taken as a whole, reports: Recipient T cells and thymic progenitors that survived were the source of the high TCRbeta diversity seen at day 60 in some patients.

Molecular barcoding with unique molecular identifiers was used for the TCRbeta library. TCRdb processed the PCR reads anew with MiXCR; each CDR3 protein has one entry. The profile covers hundreds of thousands of distinct CDR3 sequences, with more than 20% appearing a single time and around 4.8% taken by the ten largest. Trimming took off 0 bases at V and 2 bases at J, with 11 bases between the two ends. CDR1 and CDR2 (germline): MGHRA, YSYEKL. This CDR3 is 15 amino acids long. The J gene is TRBJ2-7, the V gene TRBV4-1, with unresolved D. The receptor's source is a female patient aged 2-15 years who had a stem cell transplant for congenital amegakaryocytic thrombocytopenia, so the T cells may come from the graft donor. The material was PBMCs, mostly from graft donor cells, obtained 360 days after TCRalphabeta/CD19-depleted stem cell transplant. CDR3 sequence: CASSQDTPGPYEQYF. For the CDR3, the DNA is TGCGCCAGCAGCCAAGATACCCCAGGCCCCTACGAGCAGTACTTC.